The rows below give T cell receptor beta chains drawn from one sample of a study of patients and donors after allogeneic stem cell transplantation. TCRdb called the RT-PCR reads again in MiXCR, with one record for every CDR3 protein. Here the sample spans approximately 150,000 distinct CDR3 sequences, about 30% being singletons. Sequenced sample: blood, either unsorted or a sorted T cell fraction (not recorded which). Receptors were obtained from a human donor who was either an allogeneic HSCT recipient or a stem cell or donor lymphocyte infusion donor (not recorded which). It is not recorded whose cells these are; they may come from a transplant donor. CDR3s include the opening cysteine and the closing phenylalanine or tryptophan. D genes are given only for firm matches. The size entry is marked missing in some rows and otherwise reads once, few, many or a size class.

TGCAGTGCTAGTAGGCTAGCGGGAGAGGGCAAGTACTTC	CSASRLAGEGKYF	NA	TRBV20-1	TRBJ2-7	TRBD2
TGTGCCAGCAGTTACTCGGGACTACAGAACAATGAGCAGTTCTTC	CASSYSGLQNNEQFF	NA	TRBV6-5	TRBJ2-1	TRBD2
TGTGCCAGCAGTTACTTTCCCCGGGCCTCCACGTACGAGCAGTACTTC	CASSYFPRASTYEQYF	NA	TRBV28	TRBJ2-7	NA
TGCAGTGCTAGATTTCTGGCAGACTACAATGAGCAGTTCTTC	CSARFLADYNEQFF	NA	TRBV20-1	TRBJ2-1	NA
TGCGCCAGCAGCCAAGATATGGACAGCTATGGCTACACCTTC	CASSQDMDSYGYTF	NA	TRBV4-3	TRBJ1-2	NA
TGTGCCAGCAGCTTCAACAGGGTCGATGGCTACACCTTC	CASSFNRVDGYTF	many	TRBV7-6	TRBJ1-2	NA
TGTGCCAGCAGTTTAGAAGTACTCACTGAAGCTTTCTTT	CASSLEVLTEAFF	few	TRBV28	TRBJ1-1	NA
TGCGCCAGCAGCTTGGATTACAGTGGGTACTATGGCTACACCTTC	CASSLDYSGYYGYTF	NA	TRBV5-1	TRBJ1-2	NA
TGTGCCAGCAGCGCCTTAGCGGGAACGGCCTACGAGCAGTACTTC	CASSALAGTAYEQYF	NA	TRBV9	TRBJ2-7	TRBD2
TGTGCCAGCACCTCAGGGCCCGATTATGGCTACACCTTC	CASTSGPDYGYTF	few	TRBV7-9	TRBJ1-2	NA
TGTGCCAGCAGTCGGGACGGACAAGAGACCCAGTACTTC	CASSRDGQETQYF	NA	TRBV4-2	TRBJ2-5	NA
TGCAGTGCTAGATGGGACCCAAGCTCCTACAATGAGCAGTTCTTC	CSARWDPSSYNEQFF	NA	TRBV20-1	TRBJ2-1	NA
TGCAGTGCTAGAGTAGGACAGGGTGAGCGCGAGCAGTTCTTC	CSARVGQGEREQFF	NA	TRBV20-1	TRBJ2-1	TRBD1
TGTGCCAGCAGCTTAGTTTGGGGAGGCCGCGAAGAGCAGTTCTTC	CASSLVWGGREEQFF	few	TRBV7-6	TRBJ2-1	NA
TGTGCCAGCAGTCAAAATGAGCAGTTCTTC	CASSQNEQFF	NA	TRBV6-5	TRBJ2-1	NA
TGCAGCGTACCGACAGGGGTGGGGCCGAACACCGGGGAGCTGTTTTTT	CSVPTGVGPNTGELFF	NA	TRBV29-1	TRBJ2-2	TRBD1
TGTGCCAGCAGCTCCTTTGCGGGCCCATACACTGAAGCTTTCTTT	CASSSFAGPYTEAFF	NA	TRBV5-6	TRBJ1-1	NA
TGTGCCAGTAGTCGGGGGCACAATCAGCCCCAGCATTTT	CASSRGHNQPQHF	NA	TRBV19	TRBJ1-5	NA
TGTGCCAGCAGCCAAGAAACGCTACTGGAAAGATACAATCAGCCCCAGCATTTT	CASSQETLLERYNQPQHF	NA	TRBV4-2	TRBJ1-5	NA
TGTGCCAGCAGTTACATCGGGGGCGCGTTGAGCAATCAGCCCCAGCATTTT	CASSYIGGALSNQPQHF	many	TRBV6-2/TRBV6-3	TRBJ1-5	NA